This T cell receptor beta chain was obtained from a study of OX40 agonist ivuxolimab in advanced cancers. Turning to the overall study: Ivuxolimab, which targeted the costimulatory receptor OX40 (CD134), was an agonistic, fully human IgG2 monoclonal antibody. A male proportion of 75% to 85% and a mean age of around 60 years, ranging from roughly 23 to 80, were recorded for the dose-escalation cohort. Intravenous ivuxolimab was administered to patients every 2 weeks at six dose levels: 0.01, 0.1, 0.3, 1.5, 3 and 10 mg/kg. Of the approximately 54 patients in dose escalation, about 20 had hepatocellular carcinoma, some 15 had melanoma, 9 had renal cell carcinoma and 9 had head and neck cancer. The paper describes the monotherapy dose-escalation part (N ≈ 50 patients) of the phase I trial of ivuxolimab. Three dose-escalation patients achieved partial responses, one with hepatocellular carcinoma and two with cutaneous melanoma. The point of sequencing TCRbeta in the periphery was to test whether ivuxolimab changed TCR sequence diversity and drove clonal T-cell expansion. Prior anti-PD-1, anti-PD-L1 or anti-CTLA-4 therapy was permitted, and 35% to 40% of dose-escalation patients had received checkpoint inhibitors. Beyond this particular receptor, the publication reports: Partial responders in the 0.1-3.0 mg/kg groups had among the lowest normalized peripheral clonal expansion, especially among CD8+ T cells. The antigen specificity of the clonally expanded peripheral T cells was not determined. After ivuxolimab, more expanded clones were found on average in CD8+ T cells than in CD4+ T cells. At doses of 0.1 to 3.0 mg/kg, clonal expansion of both CD4+ and CD8+ blood T cells was observed from baseline to week 6. Low levels of normalized T-cell clonal expansion were also seen in some patients who did not respond.

Patients with a history of autoimmune disease or receiving systemic immunosuppression were excluded from the trial. In every dose cohort, peripheral blood was drawn for TCR sequencing at baseline, cycle 4 day 1, and cycle 7 day 1. Samples were obtained from an open-label, multicenter, first-in-human phase I dose-escalation trial of ivuxolimab. The trial enrolled adults with locally advanced or metastatic head and neck squamous cell, hepatocellular, melanoma or renal cell carcinoma. Before TCR sequencing, CD4+ T cells and CD8+ T cells were sorted from peripheral blood as separate populations. Note on this clone: Its binding antigen is unknown. Base-call qualities are not available, and no considerably larger clone is one nucleotide away.

Sequences PRHDT (CDR1) and FYEKMQ (CDR2) are obtained from the germline V gene (reference sequence). The CDR3 contains 19 residues, cysteine and phenylalanine counted. CDR3 DNA is the only sequence kept; it has 57 bases, read in frame from the first base. Relative to germline, V is 3 bases shorter and J is 0 bases shorter, with 20 bases between their ends. To sequence the TCRbeta CDR3 region, genomic DNA was isolated from the sorted cells. TCRbeta CDR3 regions were sequenced using the immunoSEQ Assay. The immuneACCESS repertoire file appears here via TCRdb, limited to in-frame rearrangements. These files lack a portion of the clones; in checked studies, under half of the deficit traces to unresolved V genes, and the cause of the others is not known. The sample profile shows roughly 53,000 clones; less than 85% of them were found once. Together, the top ten hold approximately 13% of the sample.

The source material was CD4+ or CD8+ T cells sorted from blood, sampled in a trial of the OX40 agonist ivuxolimab. The rearranged chain carries TRBV13 and TRBJ2-2, and perhaps TRBD1 as D gene, on 5 matching bases. The TCR originated in an adult with an advanced solid tumor such as melanoma, head and neck, liver or kidney cancer. In nucleotide form, the sequence is TGTGCCAGCAGCTTGAGAGGTCTCAGGGCCCTTACGAACACCGGGGAGCTGTTTTTT. This gives the protein CASSLRGLRALTNTGELFF.